The next 29 T cell receptor beta chains were all read from a single sample in a study of T cell responses to AZD1222 COVID-19 vaccine. The method was immunoSEQ multiplex PCR; TCRdb's version includes in-frame clones alone and lacks a portion of them. The sample records about 140,000 clones, 75% to 90% being singletons. The sequencing here drew on peripheral blood, taken on day 0 of AZD1222 vaccination. The receptors come from an adult in good health.

This clone was seen a single time. The rearrangement joins TRBV9 to TRBJ1-3; D gene ambiguous. CDR3 size: 16 residues. The V end was cut by 0 bases, the J end by 4 bases, with 14 bases between. CDR1 is SGDLS, CDR2 YYNGEE, per germline. Here the CDR3 reads CASSVEGRKMGNTIYF. The CDR3 region has the DNA TGTGCCAGCAGCGTAGAAGGACGAAAAATGGGAAACACCATATATTTT.

This chain links TRBV7-6 with TRBJ1-1; D is unresolved. In germline, CDR1 is SGHVS, CDR2 FNYEAQ. The CDR3 consists of 13 residues. Trimming cost V 4 bases and J 4 bases, with 10 bases left between them. Written as DNA, the CDR3 is TGTGCCAGCAGCTCAATGGGCGGCACTGAAGCTTTCTTT. This encodes CASSSMGGTEAFF.

The chain carries TRBV7-9 and TRBJ2-2; weak D call: TRBD2 (5 bases). V lost 5 bases to trimming and J lost 4 bases, with 11 bases between them. The CDR3 loop spans 14 amino acids. CDR1 and CDR2 from the germline V gene are SEHNR and FQNEAQ (reference sequence). In DNA, the CDR3 is TGTGCCAGCAGCCCACCGGGGATCACCGGGGAGCTGTTTTTT. It is translated as CASSPPGITGELFF.

The chain joins TRBV7-2 to TRBJ2-3; D uncertain. V lost 7 bases, J lost 3 bases, and 8 bases lay in between. The CDR3 is 12 residues long. CDR1 is SGHTA and CDR2 is FQGNSA in the germline V gene. The CDR3 spells CASTWGTDTQYF. The CDR3, as DNA: TGTGCCAGCACCTGGGGTACAGATACGCAGTATTTT.

The genes are TRBV5-4 and TRBJ2-7, with D unresolved. The germline CDR1 and CDR2 sequences are SGHNT and YYREEE (reference sequence). The CDR3 has 13 residues. Deletions cut 4 bases from V and 0 bases from J, with 8 bases between. CDR3 sequence: CASSQGSSYEQYF. The CDR3 nucleotides are TGTGCCAGCAGCCAAGGGTCCTCCTACGAGCAGTACTTC.

The chain uses TRBV14 and TRBJ1-4; D ambiguous. V shed 2 bases and J shed 4 bases, with 11 bases lying between them. Germline V gene sequence: CDR1 SGHDN, CDR2 FVKESK. This CDR3 comprises 15 residues. In DNA form, the CDR3 reads TGTGCCAGCAGCCAAAGAGGACCACATAATGAAAAACTGTTTTTT. It encodes CASSQRGPHNEKLFF.

The chain is built from TRBV19 and TRBJ1-1; 8 nucleotides align to TRBD1. CDR3 length: 16 amino acids. V was pared by 8 bases and J by 0 bases, with 11 bases of the junction left unmatched. CDR1 LNHDA and CDR2 SQIVND come from the germline V gene (reference sequence). CDR3 loop: CASQVDRGRMNTEAFF. CDR3 coding DNA: TGTGCCAGTCAGGTCGACAGGGGCCGAATGAACACTGAAGCTTTCTTT.

The chain is built from TRBV6-6 and TRBJ2-1, with no clear D. Germline CDR1 is MNHNY and CDR2 is SVGAGI (reference sequence). Trimming removed 4 bases at V and 3 bases at J, with 10 bases between. CDR3 length: 14 amino acids. The CDR3 sequence is CASSSGTNYNEQFF. The DNA for the CDR3 is TGTGCCAGCAGTTCTGGCACAAACTACAATGAGCAGTTCTTC.

This rearrangement joins TRBV5-4 to TRBJ1-2; 7 positions match TRBD1. V lost 2 bases to trimming and J lost 2 bases; unmatched junction nucleotides: 6. The CDR3 has 15 amino acids. CDR1 is SGHNT, CDR2 YYREEE, per germline (reference sequence). For the CDR3, the DNA is TGTGCCAGCAGCTTTGCCTCGACAGGGAACTATGGCTACACCTTC. Translated, it gives CASSFASTGNYGYTF.

The V call is TRBV3-1 (or the pseudogene TRBV3-2), the J call TRBJ2-1; D remains ambiguous. CDR1 LGHDT and CDR2 YNNKEL come from the germline V gene (reference sequence). The CDR3 covers 15 residues. Trimming shortened V by 0 bases and J by 5 bases, and 11 bases separated the two germline ends. CDR3 sequence: CASSQDPPWHNEQFF. DNA for the CDR3: TGTGCCAGCAGCCAAGATCCCCCCTGGCACAATGAGCAGTTCTTC.

The chain couples TRBV3-1 (or the pseudogene TRBV3-2) to TRBJ1-4; D is unclear. V was trimmed by 2 bases and J by 8 bases, leaving 15 bases between them. In germline, CDR1 is LGHDT, CDR2 YNNKEL (reference sequence). The CDR3 is made up of 15 amino acids. The CDR3, as DNA: TGTGCCAGCAGCCAAAGTTTGACCCCGGGGGAAAAACTGTTTTTT. Residues: CASSQSLTPGEKLFF.

The chain has TRBV7-9 and TRBJ1-3, with D possibly matching TRBD1 (5 bases). Per germline, CDR1 SEHNR and CDR2 FQNEAQ (reference sequence). Trimming took off 5 bases at V and 4 bases at J, with 15 bases between the two ends. This CDR3 is 15 amino acids long. CDR3 loop: CASSPSGSVGNTIYF. The CDR3 bases are TGTGCCAGCAGCCCTTCAGGGTCGGTAGGAAACACCATATATTTT.

This clone came up once. The rearrangement uses TRBV19 and TRBJ1-4, with D tentatively TRBD1 (6 bases). The germline gives CDR1 LNHDA, CDR2 SQIVND (reference sequence). Trimming stripped 7 bases from V and 2 bases from J, with 11 bases between. The CDR3 spans 14 residues. The CDR3 sequence is CASKTDRTNEKLFF. The CDR3 DNA follows: TGTGCCAGTAAAACCGACAGGACTAATGAAAAACTGTTTTTT.

The chain joins TRBV18 to TRBJ2-1, with TRBD1 matching over 7 bases. Unmatched junction bases numbered 5, after V lost 5 bases and J lost 1 base. Germline CDR1 KGHSH, CDR2 LQKENI. The CDR3 length is 15 residues. Here the CDR3 reads CASSDNRGSYNEQFF. CDR3 coding DNA: TGTGCCAGCTCAGATAACAGGGGTTCCTACAATGAGCAGTTCTTC.

The V gene is TRBV28, the J gene TRBJ1-1; no clear D gene. CDR1 and CDR2 from the germline V gene are MDHEN and SYDVKM. The CDR3 covers 14 residues. Trimming cost V 1 base and J 9 bases, with 15 bases left between them. DNA for the CDR3: TGTGCCAGCAGTTTATCAGATTCACAGAGTCAAGCTTTCTTT. This codes for CASSLSDSQSQAFF.

The chain is built from TRBV7-7 and TRBJ1-6; no reliable D call. CDR1 and CDR2 from the germline V gene are SSHAT and FNYEAQ (reference sequence). Trimming took 7 bases from V and 7 from J, leaving 14 bases between them. The CDR3 is made up of 14 amino acids. In nucleotides, the CDR3 is TGTGCCAGCACCATGTACAGCAAAAATTCACCCCTCCACTTT. Residues: CASTMYSKNSPLHF. Looking up the rest from reference TRBV7-7 and TRBJ1-6 gives the full variable domain: GAGVSQSPRYKVTKRGQDVTLRCDPISSHATLYWYQQALGQGPEFLTYFNYEAQPDKSGLPSDRFSAERPEGSISTLTIQRTEQRDSAMYRCASTMYSKNSPLHFGNGTRLTVT.

This clone came up many times. The chain carries TRBV10-3 and TRBJ1-2; perhaps TRBD1 as D (5 bases). V lost 11 bases and J 2 bases, leaving 12 bases between the germline ends. The CDR3 contains 12 residues. Germline CDR1 and CDR2: ENHRY and SYGVKD. The CDR3 DNA reads TGTGCCGCACTACGGGGCAACTATGGCTACACCTTC. Its protein product is CAALRGNYGYTF.

The sample holds a few counts of this clone. The genes are TRBV7-9 and TRBJ2-7, with D possibly called TRBD1 or TRBD2 (5 bases each). Germline CDR1 SEHNR, CDR2 FQNEAQ (reference sequence). The CDR3 totals 15 residues. V lost 3 bases and J lost 0, with 12 bases in between. CDR3: CASSLRAGSSYEQYF. For the CDR3, the DNA is TGTGCCAGCAGCTTGAGGGCAGGGAGCTCCTACGAGCAGTACTTC.

The chain joins TRBV28 to TRBJ2-3, with TRBD1 identical over 7 bases. Per the germline V gene, CDR1 is MDHEN and CDR2 is SYDVKM. The V gene end was trimmed by 5 bases and the J gene end by 0 bases; junction bases not matched to a gene: 5. The CDR3 is 15 residues long. As DNA, the CDR3 is TGTGCCAGCAGTCTTGGGACAGTTAGCACAGATACGCAGTATTTT. Its protein product is CASSLGTVSTDTQYF.

A single count supports this clone. This chain joins TRBV5-6 and TRBJ1-5; D is undetermined. The CDR3 totals 14 residues. Trimming cost V 1 base and J 0 bases, with 5 bases left between them. Germline-derived CDR1 and CDR2 are SGHDT and YYEEEE. The chain's CDR3 is CASSLYGSNQPQHF. The CDR3, as DNA: TGTGCCAGCAGCTTGTATGGTAGCAATCAGCCCCAGCATTTT. Based on the CDR3 plus reference TRBV5-6 and TRBJ1-5, the full variable domain is DAGVTQSPTHLIKTRGQQVTLRCSPKSGHDTVSWYQQALGQGPQFIFQYYEEEERQRGNFPDRFSGHQFPNYSSELNVNALLLGDSALYLCASSLYGSNQPQHFGDGTRLSIL.

To note about this clone: The sample holds other DNA sequences that translate to the same CDR3. V is TRBV12-3 or TRBV12-4 and J is TRBJ1-1; D possibly corresponds to TRBD1 (6 bases). Trimming cost V 5 bases and J 5 bases, with 12 bases left between them. The CDR3 spans 13 residues. CDR3 protein: CASSPGVGTEAFF. The CDR3 nucleotides read TGTGCCAGCAGTCCAGGGGTCGGAACTGAAGCTTTCTTT.

The gene calls are TRBV7-9 and TRBJ1-6; 8 bases line up with TRBD1. The V segment lost 4 bases and the J segment 9 bases; nucleotides outside the gene matches: 5. CDR1 SEHNR and CDR2 FQNEAQ come from the germline V gene (reference sequence). CDR3 length: 14 amino acids. The CDR3 reads CASSSGQGLSPLHF. The CDR3 bases are TGTGCCAGCAGCTCAGGACAGGGTCTTTCACCCCTCCACTTT.

This chain links TRBV2 with TRBJ2-6, with TRBD1 identical over 8 bases. From germline, CDR1 is SNHLY and CDR2 FYNNEI. There are 15 residues in the CDR3. V lost 6 bases to trimming and J lost 2 bases; unmatched junction nucleotides: 3. The CDR3 reads CASRLDRAGANVLTF. The CDR3 DNA is TGTGCCAGCAGATTGGACAGGGCTGGGGCCAACGTCCTGACTTTC.

This clone was recorded only once. The chain recombines TRBV10-3 with TRBJ1-2; D is possibly TRBD1 (6 bases). The CDR3 extends over 13 amino acids. The V gene lost 9 bases and the J gene lost 4 bases, with 15 bases spanning the gap. Germline V gene data show CDR1 as ENHRY and CDR2 as SYGVKD. The CDR3 region is CAISVGDTYGYTF. The CDR3 DNA follows: TGTGCCATTTCCGTAGGGGACACCTATGGCTACACCTTC.

The chain carries TRBV11-2 and TRBJ1-1, with D possibly being TRBD1 (5 bases). The CDR3 is made up of 13 amino acids. V dropped 5 bases and J dropped 4 bases, with 11 bases sitting between them. The germline gives CDR1 SGHAT, CDR2 FQNNGV. The chain's CDR3 is CASSPAGGTEAFF. The CDR3 DNA is TGTGCCAGCAGCCCGGCTGGGGGCACTGAAGCTTTCTTT.

The sample holds a few counts of this clone. The J gene is TRBJ1-2, the V gene TRBV10-3, with 12 positions matching TRBD1. Germline lookup yields CDR1 ENHRY and CDR2 SYGVKD. After removal of 8 bases from V and 5 bases from J, the junction contained 9 bases not matched to a gene. The CDR3 covers 15 residues. This CDR3 is CAIGTGTGGRYGYTF. Written as DNA, the CDR3 is TGTGCCATCGGGACCGGGACAGGGGGCCGGTATGGCTACACCTTC.

The CDR3 DNA is TGTGCCAGCAGACTACGGGGTAGCGGCTACACCTTC. Translation: CASRLRGSGYTF. The gene calls are TRBV12-3 or TRBV12-4 and TRBJ1-2; D unresolved. V was clipped by 6 bases and J by 8 bases, with 13 bases between them. This CDR3 contains 12 residues.

The chain uses TRBV2 and TRBJ2-6; weak D call: TRBD1 (5 bases). The V end was cut by 7 bases, the J end by 0 bases, with 13 bases between. The length of the CDR3 is 16 residues. CDR1 SNHLY and CDR2 FYNNEI come from the germline V gene. The CDR3 DNA reads TGTGCCAGCATAGGACACGCACTCTCTGGGGCCAACGTCCTGACTTTC. Amino acids: CASIGHALSGANVLTF.

The rearrangement joins TRBV28 to TRBJ2-1, with TRBD2 as a possible D gene (5 bases). Germline V gene lookup returns CDR1 MDHEN and CDR2 SYDVKM. The length of the CDR3 is 15 residues. Trimming removed 1 base at V and 4 bases at J, with 11 bases between. Here the CDR3 DNA reads TGTGCCAGCAGTTTATCACGAGGGTTATACAATGAGCAGTTCTTC. This encodes CASSLSRGLYNEQFF.